The rows below give T cell receptor beta chains drawn from one sample of a study of shared clonotypes between healthy human individuals. This table comes from immunoSEQ multiplex PCR, and its TCRdb copy is limited to in-frame clones, with some not included. Here the sample spans 1.5 million to 1.9 million clones, 95% to 99% being singletons. The specimen was naive CD4+ T cells sorted from blood. Source of these receptors: a man between 25 and 39 years old in good health. Both conserved end residues are part of each CDR3. The D gene is left open where the match is weak. Size is omitted from some rows. Given values are once, few, many or a class for expanded clones.

.	.	TRBV18	TRBJ1-2	CASSYLAAGADYGYTF	TGTGCCAGCTCATACCTCGCGGCAGGGGCGGACTATGGCTACACCTTC
.	once	TRBV10-3	TRBJ2-7	CAISDFSAEGLEQYF	TGTGCCATCAGTGATTTTAGCGCCGAAGGTCTCGAGCAGTACTTC
TRBD1	.	TRBV10-3	TRBJ2-5	CAISHFQGQGGIETQYF	TGTGCCATCAGTCACTTTCAGGGACAGGGGGGTATAGAGACCCAGTACTTC
.	.	TRBV5-4	TRBJ2-5	CASSKPPGGVGEGSQYF	TGTGCCAGCAGCAAACCCCCCGGGGGAGTGGGGGAAGGGTCCCAGTACTTC
.	.	TRBV6-5	TRBJ2-5	CASSRALQETQYF	TGTGCCAGCAGCCGGGCACTCCAAGAGACCCAGTACTTC
TRBD2	.	TRBV19	TRBJ2-1	CASSLSGTPIAGVSYNEQFF	TGTGCCAGTAGTCTGTCCGGGACACCGATAGCGGGGGTCTCCTACAATGAGCAGTTCTTC
.	.	TRBV28	TRBJ2-3	CASSKRRDTQYF	TGTGCCAGCAGCAAAAGACGGGATACGCAGTATTTT
.	.	TRBV18	TRBJ1-5	CASSPNSFNQPQHF	TGTGCCAGCTCACCGAACAGTTTCAATCAGCCCCAGCATTTT
.	.	TRBV19	TRBJ2-6	CASSKGSSGANVLTF	TGTGCCAGTAGTAAAGGGAGCTCTGGGGCCAACGTCCTGACTTTC
TRBD2	.	TRBV18	TRBJ2-1	CASSPPFITSGRAYNEQFF	TGTGCCAGCTCACCACCGTTTATAACTAGCGGGAGGGCCTACAATGAGCAGTTCTTC